This TCR beta chain was sequenced during a study of regulatory T cells in long-lasting Graves disease. General study findings and limits: Having only a small sample size may have limited accuracy.

Regarding time point: newly diagnosed GD, antithyroid drugs for less than 3 months. The TCR library was prepared using RNA isolated from PBMCs. Worth noting for this clonotype: Its target is unknown.

Relying on iRepertoire HTBI primers and Arm-PCR of CDR3 regions, the team built TCR beta libraries. TCRdb recomputed calls from the multiplex PCR reads with MiXCR, one row per CDR3 protein. The sample consists of almost 450,000 distinct CDR3 sequences, about 16% of them appearing once. The sample also formed part of further work on T cells in Graves' hyperthyroidism and ophthalmopathy.

The receptor was derived from a woman aged 30 to 39 with Graves disease. This specimen consisted of peripheral blood mononuclear cells (PBMCs), obtained at new diagnosis, from a patient treated with antithyroid drugs.

The CDR3 DNA sequence: TGCAGTGCTAGAAGGGGACAGTCACCCTACGAGCAGTACTTC. It translates to CSARRGQSPYEQYF. The chain combines TRBV20-1 with TRBJ2-7, with 7 positions matching TRBD1. The CDR3 is 14 residues long. After removal of 2 bases from V and 2 bases from J, the junction contained 6 bases not matched to a gene. CDR1 is DFQATT, CDR2 SNEGSKA, per germline (reference sequence).